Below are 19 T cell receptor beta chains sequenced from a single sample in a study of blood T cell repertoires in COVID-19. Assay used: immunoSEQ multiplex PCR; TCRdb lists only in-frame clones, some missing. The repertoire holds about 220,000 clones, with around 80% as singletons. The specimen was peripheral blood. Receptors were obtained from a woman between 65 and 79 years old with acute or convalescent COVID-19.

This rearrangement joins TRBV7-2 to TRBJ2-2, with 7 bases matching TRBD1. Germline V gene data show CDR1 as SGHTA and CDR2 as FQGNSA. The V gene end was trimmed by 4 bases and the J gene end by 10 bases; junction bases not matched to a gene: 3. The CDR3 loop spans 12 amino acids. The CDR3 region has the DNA TGTGCCAGCAGCTCGACAGGGAAGGAGCTGTTTTTT. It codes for CASSSTGKELFF.

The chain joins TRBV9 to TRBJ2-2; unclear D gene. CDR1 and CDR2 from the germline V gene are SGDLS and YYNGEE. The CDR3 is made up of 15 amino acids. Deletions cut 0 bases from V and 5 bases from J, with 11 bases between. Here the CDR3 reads CASSVGMELTGELFF. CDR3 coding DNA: TGTGCCAGCAGCGTAGGGATGGAGCTGACCGGGGAGCTGTTTTTT.

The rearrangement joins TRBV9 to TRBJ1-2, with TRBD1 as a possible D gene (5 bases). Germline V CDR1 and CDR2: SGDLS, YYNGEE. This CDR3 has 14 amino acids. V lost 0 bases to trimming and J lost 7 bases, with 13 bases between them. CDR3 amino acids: CASSVAGRVAGYTF. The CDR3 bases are TGTGCCAGCAGCGTAGCCGGCAGGGTGGCTGGCTACACCTTC.

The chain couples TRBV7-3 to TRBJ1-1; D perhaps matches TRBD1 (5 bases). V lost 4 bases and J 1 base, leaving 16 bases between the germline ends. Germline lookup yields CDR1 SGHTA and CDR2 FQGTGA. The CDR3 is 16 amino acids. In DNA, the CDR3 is TGTGCCAGCAGCTACCGCCCGGGACTTCCGAACACTGAAGCTTTCTTT. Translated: CASSYRPGLPNTEAFF.

CDR3 nucleotides: TGCGCCAGCAGCTTTGCGGTGGGGGGGACAGATACGCAGTATTTT. Translating it yields CASSFAVGGTDTQYF. The chain has TRBV5-1 and TRBJ2-3; 7 bases are shared with TRBD2. The germline gives CDR1 SGHRS, CDR2 YFSETQ. Trimming at V came to 2 bases and at J to 3 bases, leaving 6 bases not matched to a gene. The CDR3 has 15 amino acids.

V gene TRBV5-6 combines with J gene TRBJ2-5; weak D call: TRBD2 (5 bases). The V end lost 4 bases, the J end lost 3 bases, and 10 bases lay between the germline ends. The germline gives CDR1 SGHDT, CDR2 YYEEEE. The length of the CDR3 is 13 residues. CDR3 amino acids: CASSVPGKETQYF. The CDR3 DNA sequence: TGTGCCAGCAGCGTGCCGGGGAAAGAGACCCAGTACTTC.

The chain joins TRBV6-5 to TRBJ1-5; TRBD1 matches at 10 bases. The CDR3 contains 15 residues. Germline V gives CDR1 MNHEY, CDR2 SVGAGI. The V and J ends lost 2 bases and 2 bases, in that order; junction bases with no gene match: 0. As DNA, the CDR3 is TGTGCCAGCAGTTACGGGACAGGGGGCAATCAGCCCCAGCATTTT. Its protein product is CASSYGTGGNQPQHF.

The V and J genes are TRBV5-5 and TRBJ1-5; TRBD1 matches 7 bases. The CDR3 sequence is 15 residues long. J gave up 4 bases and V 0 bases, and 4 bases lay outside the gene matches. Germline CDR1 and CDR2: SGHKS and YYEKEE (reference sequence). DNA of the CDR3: TGTGCCAGCAGCTTGGCAGGGGGAGGTAATCAGCCCCAGCATTTT. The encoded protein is CASSLAGGGNQPQHF.

CDR3 nucleotide sequence: TGTGCCAGCAGTTACGAGCGGCCCTATAATTCACCCCTCCACTTT. It is translated as CASSYERPYNSPLHF. This rearrangement joins TRBV6-2 or TRBV6-3 to TRBJ1-6; D ambiguous. The V and J ends lost 2 bases and 2 bases respectively, with 7 bases between them. CDR1 and CDR2 (germline): MNHEY, SVGEGT. The CDR3 loop spans 15 amino acids.

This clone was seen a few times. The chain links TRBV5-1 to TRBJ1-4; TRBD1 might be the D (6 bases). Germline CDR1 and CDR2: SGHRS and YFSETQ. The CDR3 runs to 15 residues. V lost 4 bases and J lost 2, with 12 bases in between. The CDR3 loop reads CASSGGGSTNEKLFF. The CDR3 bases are TGCGCCAGCAGCGGGGGCGGATCTACTAATGAAAAACTGTTTTTT.

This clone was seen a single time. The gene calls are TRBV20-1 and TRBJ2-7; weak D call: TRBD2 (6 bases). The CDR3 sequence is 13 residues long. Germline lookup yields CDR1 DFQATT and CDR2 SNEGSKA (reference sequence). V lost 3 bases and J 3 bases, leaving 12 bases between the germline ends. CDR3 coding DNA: TGCAGTGCTAGTAGGCGGAGGGGCTACGAGCAGTACTTC. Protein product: CSASRRRGYEQYF.

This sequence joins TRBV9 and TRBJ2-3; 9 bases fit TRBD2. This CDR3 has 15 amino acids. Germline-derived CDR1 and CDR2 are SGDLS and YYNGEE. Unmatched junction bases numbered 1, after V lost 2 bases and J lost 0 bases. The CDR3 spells CASSVSGGSTDTQYF. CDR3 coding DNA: TGTGCCAGCAGCGTTAGCGGGGGAAGCACAGATACGCAGTATTTT.

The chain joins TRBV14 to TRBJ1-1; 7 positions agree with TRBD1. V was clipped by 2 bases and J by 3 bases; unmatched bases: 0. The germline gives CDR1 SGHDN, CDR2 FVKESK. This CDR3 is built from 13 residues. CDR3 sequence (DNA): TGTGCCAGCAGCCAACAGGGGGACACTGAAGCTTTCTTT. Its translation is CASSQQGDTEAFF. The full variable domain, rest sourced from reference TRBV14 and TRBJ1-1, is EAGVTQFPSHSVIEKGQTVTLRCDPISGHDNLYWYRRVMGKEIKFLLHFVKESKQDESGMPNNRFLAERTGGTYSTLKVQPAELEDSGVYFCASSQQGDTEAFFGQGTRLTVV.

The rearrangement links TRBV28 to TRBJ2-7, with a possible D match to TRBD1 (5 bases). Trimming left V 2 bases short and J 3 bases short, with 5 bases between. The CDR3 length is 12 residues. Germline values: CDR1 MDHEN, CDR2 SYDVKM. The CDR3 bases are TGTGCCAGCAGTTTAACAGGCTACGAGCAGTACTTC. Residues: CASSLTGYEQYF.

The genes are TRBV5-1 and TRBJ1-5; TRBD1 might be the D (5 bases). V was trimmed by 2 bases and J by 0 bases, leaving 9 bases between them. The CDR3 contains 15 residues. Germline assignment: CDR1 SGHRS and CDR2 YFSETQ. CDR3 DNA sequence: TGCGCCAGCAGCTTATCAGGGAATAGCAATCAGCCCCAGCATTTT. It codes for CASSLSGNSNQPQHF.

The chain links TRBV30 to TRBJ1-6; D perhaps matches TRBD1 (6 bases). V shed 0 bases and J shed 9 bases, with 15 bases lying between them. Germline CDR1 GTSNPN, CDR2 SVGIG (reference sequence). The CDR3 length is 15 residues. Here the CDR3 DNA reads TGTGCCTGGAGTGTATCCCTGGCAGGGGCTTCACCCCTCCACTTT. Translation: CAWSVSLAGASPLHF.

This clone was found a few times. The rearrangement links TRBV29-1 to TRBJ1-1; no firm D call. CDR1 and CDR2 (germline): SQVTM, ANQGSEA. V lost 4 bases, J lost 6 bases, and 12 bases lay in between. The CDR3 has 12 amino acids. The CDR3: CSVASWRAEAFF. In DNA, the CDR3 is TGCAGCGTTGCCAGTTGGAGAGCTGAAGCTTTCTTT.

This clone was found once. The CDR3 sequence: CSVEASGYSALGTDTQYF. CDR3 nucleotides: TGCAGCGTTGAGGCTAGCGGCTATAGTGCGTTAGGCACAGATACGCAGTATTTT. The chain links TRBV29-1 to TRBJ2-3, with 7 bases matching TRBD2. CDR1 is SQVTM and CDR2 is ANQGSEA in the germline V gene. CDR3 length: 18 amino acids. Trimming cost V 3 bases and J 1 base; bases outside gene matches: 16.

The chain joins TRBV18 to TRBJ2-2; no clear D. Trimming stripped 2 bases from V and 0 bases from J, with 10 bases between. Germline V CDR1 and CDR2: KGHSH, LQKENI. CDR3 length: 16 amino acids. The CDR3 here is CASSPMRISNTGELFF. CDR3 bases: TGTGCCAGCTCACCAATGAGAATATCGAACACCGGGGAGCTGTTTTTT.